Below, 3 T cell receptor beta chains from the same sample are listed, as sequenced in a study of blood T cell repertoires in COVID-19. The protocol was immunoSEQ multiplex PCR, while the TCRdb copy is restricted to in-frame clones and leaves out a portion. The table lists 150,000 to 200,000 clones, less than 85% of them singletons, with around 5.2% in the top ten. The material sequenced was PBMCs or T cells enriched from blood (not recorded which). The source is a woman in her fifties or sixties with acute COVID-19.

This chain links TRBV3-1 (or the pseudogene TRBV3-2) with TRBJ2-1; 11 bases map to TRBD2. V dropped 6 bases and J dropped 9; count of bases not matched to a gene: 13. Germline V gives CDR1 LGHDT, CDR2 YNNKEL (reference sequence). The CDR3 extends over 16 amino acids. CDR3 sequence (DNA): TGTGCCAGCAGGGGAACTAGCGGGAGTAAAGAGAGTGAGCAGTTCTTC. Translated, it gives CASRGTSGSKESEQFF.

This chain connects TRBV5-8 to TRBJ2-2; 8 positions agree with TRBD2. V trimming: 6 bases; J trimming: 6 bases; junction bases outside the gene matches: 7. Germline CDR1 is SGHTS and CDR2 is YDEGEE. The CDR3 length is 14 residues. The CDR3 protein is CASNPGLDPGELFF. CDR3 sequence (DNA): TGTGCCAGCAACCCGGGACTAGATCCCGGGGAGCTGTTTTTT.

This sequence joins TRBV7-9 and TRBJ2-4; D possibly corresponds to TRBD2 (6 bases). This CDR3 is 11 amino acids long. V shed 8 bases and J shed 6 bases, with 8 bases lying between them. Germline V gene sequence: CDR1 SEHNR, CDR2 FQNEAQ (reference sequence). Here the CDR3 DNA reads TGTGCCAGCGAGGAGGGAAACATTCAGTACTTC. Translated: CASEEGNIQYF.